This T cell receptor beta chain derives from a study of cytomegalovirus exposure and HLA in healthy donors. The wider study: Tens of millions of unique TCRs from HLA-typed donors were held in an early release of data.

Trimming shortened V by 3 bases and J by 1 base, and 12 bases separated the two germline ends. In germline, CDR1 is MNHEY, CDR2 SMNVEV (reference sequence). The CDR3 totals 15 residues. Primers included in the PCR were 60 Vbeta and 13 Jbeta primers. TCRdb's table, derived via immunoSEQ multiplex PCR, lists solely in-frame clones and lacks some. The data show fewer than 150,000 clones, 60% to 85% seen once. The clonotype originates from a male donor in good health and CMV-seronegative. This chain joins TRBV27 and TRBJ2-5, with unresolved D. The source material was PBMCs. The CDR3 protein is CASSFTRRLQETQYF. Written as DNA, the CDR3 is TGTGCCAGCAGTTTTACGAGGCGGCTCCAAGAGACCCAGTACTTC.